A selection of T cell receptor beta chains follows, all from one sample in a study of patients and donors after allogeneic stem cell transplantation. TCRdb itself ran the RT-PCR reads through MiXCR, one entry per CDR3 protein. The sample carries hundreds of thousands of distinct CDR3 sequences, about a sixth recorded once. Sequences were obtained from blood, either unsorted or a sorted T cell fraction (not recorded which). The receptors here all came from a human donor who was either an allogeneic HSCT recipient or a stem cell or donor lymphocyte infusion donor (not recorded which). It is not recorded whose cells these are; they may come from a transplant donor. The CDR3 runs from the conserved cysteine through the conserved F or W. The order of the fields is J gene, D gene, V gene, clone size, CDR3 DNA, CDR3 protein. D genes are given only for firm matches. Only part of the rows carry a size: once, few, many, or a class if the clone is expanded.

>TRBJ1-1|NA|TRBV5-6|few
TGTGCCAGCAGCTTGTGGCGAGGGGTAGTCACTGAAGCTTTCTTT
CASSLWRGVVTEAFF
>TRBJ2-2|NA|TRBV4-2|NA
TGTGCCAGCAGCCAAGCTGGACAGAAGAACACCGGGGAGCTGTTTTTT
CASSQAGQKNTGELFF
>TRBJ1-2|NA|TRBV12-3/TRBV12-4|NA
TGTGCCAGCAGTTTAGCGCCGGGGGCCTCGACGGGCTACACCTTC
CASSLAPGASTGYTF
>TRBJ2-5|NA|TRBV30|NA
TGTGCCTGGAGTGTACGGGAGACCCAGTACTTC
CAWSVRETQYF
>TRBJ2-5|TRBD2|TRBV4-2|NA
TGTGCCAGCAGCCAAGTGGGACTACCCAACCAAGAGACCCAGTACTTC
CASSQVGLPNQETQYF
>TRBJ2-1|NA|TRBV6-2/TRBV6-3|NA
TGTGCCAGCAGTCCTACTTTGTCGGGACGCCTTACCTACGAGCAGTTCTTC
CASSPTLSGRLTYEQFF
>TRBJ2-4|NA|TRBV5-1|many
TGCGCCAGCAGCCAAGGGGAAAACATTCAGTACTTC
CASSQGENIQYF
>TRBJ2-7|NA|TRBV4-3|few
TGCGCCAGCAGCAAAGGACCGTATGAACAGAACGAGCAGTACTTC
CASSKGPYEQNEQYF
>TRBJ2-3|TRBD2|TRBV25-1|NA
TGTGCCAGCAGTGACGGTAGCGGGAGAACAGATACGCAGTATTTT
CASSDGSGRTDTQYF
>TRBJ1-3|NA|TRBV5-6|few
TGTGCCAGCAGCGAGGGGAGAAACACCATATATTTT
CASSEGRNTIYF
>TRBJ2-6|NA|TRBV9|NA
TGTGCCAGCAGCGTAACAGCTGGGGCCAACGTCCTGACTTTC
CASSVTAGANVLTF
>TRBJ2-1|NA|TRBV5-1|few
TGCGCCAGCAGCCTGCAGAAAGAGTCCAATGAGCAGTTCTTC
CASSLQKESNEQFF
>TRBJ1-2|NA|TRBV7-2|few
TGTGCCAGCAGCTTAGCCAGGGTCGGCTACACCTTC
CASSLARVGYTF
>TRBJ2-7|TRBD1|TRBV20-1|NA
TGCAGTGCTTCCGGGACAGGGGTAGGGGAGCAGTACTTC
CSASGTGVGEQYF
>TRBJ2-3|NA|TRBV20-1|few
TGCAGTGCTATGTACCGGGACTCGCCCCTCACAGATACGCAGTATTTT
CSAMYRDSPLTDTQYF
>TRBJ2-1|TRBD2|TRBV7-3|NA
TGTGCCAGCAGCTCCTTACCGGGACTAGGATTTCGGGATGAGCAGTTCTTC
CASSSLPGLGFRDEQFF
>TRBJ2-1|TRBD2|TRBV12-3/TRBV12-4|many
TGTGCCAGCAATCTAGCGGGAGATAAAAATGAGCAGTTCTTC
CASNLAGDKNEQFF
>TRBJ1-1|NA|TRBV30|NA
TGTGCCTGGTCGAGGAGGAACACTGAAGCTTTCTTT
CAWSRRNTEAFF
>TRBJ2-3|NA|TRBV12-3/TRBV12-4|NA
TGTGCCAGCAGCCCACGGGCGGCTAGCACAGATACGCAGTATTTT
CASSPRAASTDTQYF
>TRBJ2-5|NA|TRBV4-1|few
TGCGCCAGCAGCCAAAGACAGCAACAGCGGTGGAAGCAAGAGACCCAGTACTTC
CASSQRQQQRWKQETQYF
>TRBJ2-7|NA|TRBV12-3/TRBV12-4|many
TGTGCCAGCGGTGAGGGGGCCTACGAGCAGTACTTC
CASGEGAYEQYF
>TRBJ1-1|NA|TRBV29-1|many
TGCAGCGCCCCGGGGGCCACTGAAGCTTTCTTT
CSAPGATEAFF
>TRBJ2-7|NA|TRBV3-1|NA
TGTGCCAGCAGCCACGGCACGGGTGGGTCGAGCGAGCAGTACTTC
CASSHGTGGSSEQYF
>TRBJ2-6|NA|TRBV12-3/TRBV12-4|NA
TGTGCCAGCAGGAAGAGACAGACCCCCTCTGGGGCCAACGTCCTGACTTTC
CASRKRQTPSGANVLTF
>TRBJ2-3|TRBD1|TRBV24-1|few
TGTGCCACCAGTGATCGACAGGGGATCACAGATACGCAGTATTTT
CATSDRQGITDTQYF
>TRBJ1-6|NA|TRBV3-1|few
TGTGCCAGCAGCCAAGTGCCAGGTCAAACACCCCTCCACTTT
CASSQVPGQTPLHF
>TRBJ2-7|TRBD2|TRBV11-3|NA
TGTGCCAGCAGCTTAGATCAGGGCGGGGGCTACGAGCAGTACTTC
CASSLDQGGGYEQYF
>TRBJ2-1|TRBD2|TRBV20-1|NA
TGCAGTGCTAGAGCTCTAGCGGGAGGGGGTTATGAGCAGTTCTTC
CSARALAGGGYEQFF
>TRBJ1-5|TRBD1|TRBV12-3/TRBV12-4|many
TGTGCCAGCAGTTTAGTAGCAGGGCAGGGGGGTCAGCCCCAGCATTTT
CASSLVAGQGGQPQHF
>TRBJ2-1|TRBD1|TRBV24-1|few
TGTGCCACCAGTGATCTCCGAGGGGGCTATGAGCAGTTCTTC
CATSDLRGGYEQFF
>TRBJ1-1|TRBD1|TRBV6-2/TRBV6-3|NA
TGTGCCAGCACCAGGGGGCCTAACACTGAAGCTTTCTTT
CASTRGPNTEAFF
>TRBJ1-4|TRBD1|TRBV6-2/TRBV6-3|few
TGTGCCAGCAGTCGGAGCAACAGGGGGCGAGGAGAAAAACTGTTTTTT
CASSRSNRGRGEKLFF
>TRBJ1-6|NA|TRBV12-3/TRBV12-4|NA
TGTGCCAGCAGTTTGAAGGGATCACCCCTCCACTTT
CASSLKGSPLHF
>TRBJ2-2|TRBD2|TRBV10-3|many
TGTGCCATCACCCGACTAGCGTCCGGCGGGGAGCTGTTTTTT
CAITRLASGGELFF
>TRBJ2-7|TRBD2|TRBV10-3|few
TGTGCCATCAGTGAAGGTAGCGGGGGACCCGAGCAGTACTTC
CAISEGSGGPEQYF
>TRBJ1-1|NA|TRBV12-3/TRBV12-4|many
TGTGCCAGCAGTTTAACCCCCTCTGGAGCTTTCTTT
CASSLTPSGAFF
>TRBJ2-5|TRBD1|TRBV3-1|NA
TGTGCCAGCAGCCCCCCTGCCGGCAGGGGGTTAGGAGAGACCCAGTACTTC
CASSPPAGRGLGETQYF
>TRBJ1-4|NA|TRBV7-6|few
TGTGCCAGCAGCTCCCAGAGCGGGGGCAAACTGTTTTTT
CASSSQSGGKLFF
>TRBJ2-7|TRBD2|TRBV12-3/TRBV12-4|NA
TGTGCCAGCAGTTTAAATACGGTAGCGGGAGCCTCCTACGAGCAGTACTTC
CASSLNTVAGASYEQYF
>TRBJ2-2|NA|TRBV2|NA
TGTGCCAGCAAGGGGTACACCGGGGAGCTGTTTTTT
CASKGYTGELFF
>TRBJ2-1|NA|TRBV27|NA
TGTGCCAGCAGTCCACTTATGCGGGGATTTTGGGATGAGCAGTTCTTC
CASSPLMRGFWDEQFF
>TRBJ2-6|NA|TRBV29-1|NA
TGCAGCGTTGGGGTGGCCGGGGCCAACGTCCTGACTTTC
CSVGVAGANVLTF
>TRBJ1-5|TRBD1|TRBV6-1|NA
TGTACCAGCAGTGGGACAGGTAGCAATCAGCCCCAGCATTTT
CTSSGTGSNQPQHF
>TRBJ2-1|NA|TRBV7-7|NA
TGTGCCAGCAGCTTTAGGATCGGGGAAGAGCAGTTCTTC
CASSFRIGEEQFF
>TRBJ1-1|TRBD1|TRBV9|NA
TGTGCCAGCAGCGTTGCGGGACAGGGTGGAAACACTGAAGCTTTCTTT
CASSVAGQGGNTEAFF
>TRBJ2-4|NA|TRBV20-1|NA
TGCAGTGCCCAAATAGGGTACCTAGCCAAAAACATTCAGTACTTC
CSAQIGYLAKNIQYF
>TRBJ2-5|TRBD1|TRBV12-3/TRBV12-4|many
TGTGCCAGCAGTGACAAGGGACAGGGGTCAGAGACCCAGTACTTC
CASSDKGQGSETQYF
>TRBJ2-1|NA|TRBV19|NA
TGTGCCAGTAGTATGGGAGGTGATGAGCAGTTCTTC
CASSMGGDEQFF
>TRBJ1-4|NA|TRBV5-1|NA
TGCGCCAGCAGCTTCGATTCCAGGGGCCCAACTAATGAAAAACTGTTTTTT
CASSFDSRGPTNEKLFF
>TRBJ1-2|NA|TRBV12-5|NA
TGTGCTAGTGGGATCGACGGCTACTATGGCTACACCTTC
CASGIDGYYGYTF
>TRBJ2-7|TRBD1|TRBV4-1|many
TGCGCCAGCAGCCAAGATGGGACAGGGGCCTACGAGCAGTACTTC
CASSQDGTGAYEQYF
>TRBJ2-1|NA|TRBV30|few
TGTGCCTGGAGGGACGGACTCGCCAGCTCCTACAATGAGCAGTTCTTC
CAWRDGLASSYNEQFF
>TRBJ2-5|NA|TRBV30|few
TGTGCCTGGAGTGCCTCGGGCTTAGGAGAGACCCAGTACTTC
CAWSASGLGETQYF
>TRBJ1-2|NA|TRBV6-5|few
TGTGCCAGCAGTTCTCCAGGGAGTGTGGGCTACACCTTC
CASSSPGSVGYTF